The 10 T cell receptor beta chains reported below all come from one sample, sequenced in a study of blood T cells in healthy people across ages. With a J-beta primer mix and a sample-barcoded 5' primer, a second PCR ran about 7 to 12 cycles. Via MiXCR, TCRdb re-called the 5' RACE reads, giving one row per CDR3 protein. In the table there are more than 650,000 distinct CDR3 sequences, about a fifth of which are singletons. The source material was blood. Receptors were obtained from a man aged 65-85 years in good health.

The table lists this clonotype with a few counts. CDR3 in DNA: TGTGCCAGCAGTGATGGGCTAGAGTACAATGAGCAGTTCTTC. It codes for CASSDGLEYNEQFF. The gene calls are TRBV2 and TRBJ2-5; D not resolved. The end of the DNA is better explained by TRBJ2-1, so the J call may be wrong. The CDR3 extends over 14 amino acids. Germline CDR1 and CDR2: SNHLY and FYNNEI.

In regard to this clonotype: Without the conserved terminal phenylalanine or tryptophan, this CDR3 likely stems from a read error. The chain has TRBV20-1 and TRBJ1-5; weak D call: TRBD1 (6 bases). The CDR3 has 14 amino acids. V was pared by 6 bases and J by 7 bases, with 19 bases between. Germline loops: CDR1 DFQATT, CDR2 SNEGSKA (reference sequence). CDR3 region: CSAGPAGERQPQHL. The DNA of the CDR3 is TGCAGTGCGGGACCCGCAGGGGAGCGGCAGCCCCAGCATCTT.

In this sample, this clonotype turned up a few times. V usage is TRBV12-3 or TRBV12-4 and J usage is TRBJ1-3; tentative D call: TRBD1 (5 bases). Trimming took 11 bases from V and 3 from J, leaving 20 bases between them. This CDR3 contains 15 residues. The CDR3 sequence is CAGGGRSGIGNTIYF. For the CDR3, the DNA is TGTGCCGGGGGGGGAAGGAGTGGAATTGGAAACACCATATATTTT.

V is TRBV4-1 and J is TRBJ1-1, with D perhaps TRBD1 (6 bases). The germline gives CDR1 MGHRA, CDR2 YSYEKL. The CDR3 sequence is 15 residues long. V shed 6 bases and J shed 1 base, with 15 bases lying between them. CDR3 bases: TGCGCCAGCAGGTCCTTGGGGGCGCCGAACACTGAAGCTTTCTTT. Translated, it gives CASRSLGAPNTEAFF.

This clonotype has a handful of counts. The V gene is TRBV6-6, the J gene TRBJ1-1; 8 nucleotides match TRBD1. Germline trimming cut 6 bases from V and 4 bases from J; bases unmatched to any gene: 10. The CDR3 consists of 15 residues. Germline CDR1 is MNHNY and CDR2 is SVGAGI (reference sequence). The CDR3 coding sequence is TGTGCCAGCAGACGTCAGGGGGCTGATGGCACTGAAGCTTTCTTT. Protein sequence: CASRRQGADGTEAFF.

This chain uses TRBV12-3 or TRBV12-4 with TRBJ2-1, with D hard to call. The CDR3 is made up of 16 amino acids. With 5 bases removed from V and 4 bases from J, the gap between germline ends came to 18 bases. The CDR3 protein is CASSRAIEGPYNEQFF. In nucleotides, the CDR3 is TGTGCCAGCAGTCGGGCTATAGAAGGCCCATACAATGAGCAGTTCTTC.

The J gene is TRBJ1-3, the V gene TRBV28; D is ambiguous. There are 16 residues in the CDR3. V lost 7 bases and J 3 bases, leaving 19 bases between the germline ends. The germline gives CDR1 MDHEN, CDR2 SYDVKM. The CDR3 spells CASTLPAGFGGNTIYF. DNA for the CDR3: TGTGCCAGCACCCTCCCGGCGGGGTTTGGTGGAAACACCATATATTTT.

V usage is TRBV7-2 and J usage is TRBJ2-5; 9 positions agree with TRBD1. The CDR3 loop spans 16 amino acids. V shed 2 bases, J shed 2 bases, and the junction held 6 bases outside the gene matches. Germline CDR1 SGHTA, CDR2 FQGNSA. The CDR3 reads CASSLTTGTGQETQYF. The DNA of the CDR3 is TGTGCCAGCAGCTTAACAACCGGGACAGGGCAAGAGACCCAGTACTTC.

There are a few counts of this clonotype. V is TRBV11-2 and J is TRBJ2-5; D not resolved. CDR1 and CDR2 from the germline V gene are SGHAT and FQNNGV. The CDR3 length is 13 residues. V lost 5 bases and J 2 bases, leaving 9 bases between the germline ends. The CDR3 coding sequence is TGTGCCAGCAGCACAATATCTCAAGAGACCCAGTACTTC. Its translation is CASSTISQETQYF.

This clonotype has a handful of counts. This chain links TRBV12-3 or TRBV12-4 with TRBJ1-2; possible D gene TRBD1, 5 bases. Trimming took 6 bases from V and 8 from J, leaving 22 bases between them. The CDR3 covers 15 residues. The CDR3 reads CASRTATGTGGGYTF. The CDR3 DNA is TGTGCCAGCAGAACTGCCACCGGGACCGGTGGAGGCTACACCTTC.